This passage covers 25 T cell receptor beta chains from one sample sequenced in a study (dated by TCRdb to 2017 to 2019). Sequencing was carried out with an Illumina HiSeq 2500. TCRdb trimmed the raw reads at Q25, called clones with MiXCR and kept productive beta chains. A single entry per CDR3 protein holds the most common genes and DNA from its merged rows. A total of about 180 distinct CDR3 sequences appear in this sample, 15% to 20% of them only once. The top ten clonotypes cover under 65% of the sample. Source material: CD8+ T cells (not recorded whether cultured). Receptors originate from a female donor.

This clonotype showed up just a few times. This may be a read error: a much more frequent sequence differs by one nucleotide. This chain links TRBV19 with TRBJ2-7; tentative D call: TRBD2 (5 bases). Trimming took 4 bases from V and 6 from J, leaving 10 bases between them. This CDR3 is 12 amino acids long. Germline CDR1 LNHDA, CDR2 SQIVND (reference sequence). CDR3 coding DNA: TGTGCCAGTAGTACCGGGGTGGCCGAGCAGTACGTC. Translated: CASSTGVAEQYV.

Note on this clonotype: This may stem from a read error, because a much larger clone lies one nucleotide away. The chain recombines TRBV19 with TRBJ2-7; D unresolved. The CDR3 is 13 residues long. The germline gives CDR1 LNHDA, CDR2 SQIVND (reference sequence). The CDR3 protein is CASSIWGTYEQCF. CDR3 bases: TGTGCCAGTAGTATATGGGGAACCTACGAGCAGTGCTTC.

This clonotype is labeled hyperexpanded (1% or more). The gene calls are TRBV6-4 and TRBJ2-5, with 10 bases fitting TRBD1. Trimming took 0 bases from V and 5 from J; bases not matched to a gene: 12. The CDR3 is 18 residues long. Germline CDR1 is MRHNA and CDR2 is SNTAGT. In DNA, the CDR3 is TGTGCCAGCAGTGACTCGAGACAGGGGGCTTTCCGACGGGAGACCCAGTACTTC. Translating it yields CASSDSRQGAFRRETQYF.

By its share, this clonotype is large. CDR3 residues: CPILLGADGYTF. CDR3 nucleotide sequence: TGCCCGATCCTTCTCGGGGCAGATGGCTACACCTTC. This chain uses TRBV29-1 with TRBJ1-2, with D maybe TRBD1 (5 bases). CDR1 is SQVTM, CDR2 ANQGSEA, per germline. The CDR3 spans 12 residues.

This clonotype ranks as large. V and J are TRBV7-2 and TRBJ2-2; perhaps D is TRBD1 or TRBD2 (5 bases each). The germline gives CDR1 SGHTA, CDR2 FQGNSA. This CDR3 has 13 amino acids. Trimming left V 3 bases short and J 6 bases short, with 8 bases between. This chain's CDR3 is CASSFTGPGELFF. CDR3 DNA: TGTGCCAGCAGCTTTACGGGGCCCGGGGAGCTGTTTTTT.

The J gene is TRBJ2-2, the V gene TRBV19; the D gene is possibly TRBD1 (5 bases). Germline loops: CDR1 LNHDA, CDR2 SQIVND (reference sequence). CDR3 size: 14 residues. V was shortened by 5 bases and J by 6 bases, with 13 bases between the two germline ends. CDR3 protein: CASSAYLGAGELFF. The CDR3 DNA is TGTGCCAGTAGTGCATACCTAGGGGCCGGGGAGCTGTTTTTT.

A remark on this clonotype: With a much larger clone just one base away, this may be a read error. The CDR3 carries no conserved terminal phenylalanine or tryptophan, so it likely arises from a read error. Because the CDR3's place on the DNA is in doubt, the DNA is left out and the CDR3 is given as listed by TCRdb. The gene calls are TRBV29-1 and TRBJ1-2; the table's D call, TRBD1, was not checked against the DNA. Germline CDR1 reads SQVTM; CDR2 reads ANQGSEA. The CDR3 has 12 amino acids, counting both end residues. CDR3 sequence reads: CPILLGADGYTC.

For this clonotype: A much larger clone sits a single nucleotide away, making a read error possible. As DNA, the CDR3 is TGTGCCAGTAGTTGTGCAGGGGCCTACAATGAGCAGTTCTTC. Its translation: CASSCAGAYNEQFF. The rearrangement links TRBV19 to TRBJ2-1; D perhaps matches TRBD1 (6 bases). CDR3 size: 14 residues. The V gene lost 5 bases and the J gene lost 2 bases, with 10 bases spanning the gap. Looked up from germline, CDR1 is LNHDA and CDR2 is SQIVND (reference sequence). The full variable domain, its missing parts supplied by reference TRBV19 and TRBJ2-1, is DGGITQSPKYLFRKEGQNVTLSCEQNLNHDAMYWYRQDPGQGLRLIYYSQIVNDFQKGDIAEGYSVSREKKESFPLTVTSAQKNPTAFYLCASSCAGAYNEQFFGPGTRLTVL.

By proportion, this clonotype is large. The CDR3 coding sequence is TGTGCCAGTAGTATCTTCATTTACAATGAGCAGTTCTTC. Protein: CASSIFIYNEQFF. The chain combines TRBV19 with TRBJ2-1; no clear D. The CDR3 is made up of 13 amino acids. Germline V gene sequence: CDR1 LNHDA, CDR2 SQIVND (reference sequence). Trimming left V 3 bases short and J 4 bases short, with 7 bases between. Full variable domain (remainder filled in from reference TRBV19 and TRBJ2-1): DGGITQSPKYLFRKEGQNVTLSCEQNLNHDAMYWYRQDPGQGLRLIYYSQIVNDFQKGDIAEGYSVSREKKESFPLTVTSAQKNPTAFYLCASSIFIYNEQFFGPGTRLTVL.

Concerning this clonotype: Possible read error: a much larger clone is one base away. The genes are TRBV19 and TRBJ2-3; D is uncertain. This CDR3 contains 13 residues. Germline CDR1 and CDR2: LNHDA and SQIVND (reference sequence). Deletions cut 6 bases from V and 2 bases from J, with 9 bases between. The CDR3 reads CASSLAATDTQYF. In nucleotides, the CDR3 is TGTGCCAGTAGCCTGGCTGCCACAGATACGCAGTATTTT. The whole variable domain, filled in from reference TRBV19 and TRBJ2-3, reads DGGITQSPKYLFRKEGQNVTLSCEQNLNHDAMYWYRQDPGQGLRLIYYSQIVNDFQKGDIAEGYSVSREKKESFPLTVTSAQKNPTAFYLCASSLAATDTQYFGPGTRLTVL.

By its share, this clonotype is large (0.1 to 1%). The CDR3 loop is CASSLGIVEQFF. In DNA form, the CDR3 reads TGCGCCAGCAGCTTGGGTATCGTTGAGCAGTTCTTC. This chain links TRBV5-1 with TRBJ2-1; D remains unclear. Deletions cut 0 bases from V and 9 bases from J, with 7 bases between. The CDR3 runs to 12 residues. The germline CDR1 and CDR2 sequences are SGHRS and YFSETQ.

By frequency in the sample, this clonotype is large (0.1 to 1%). This chain uses TRBV6-5 with TRBJ2-2; no clear D. The CDR3 has 12 residues. V dropped 4 bases and J dropped 6 bases, with 6 bases sitting between them. Germline-derived CDR1 and CDR2 are MNHEY and SVGAGI. The CDR3 is CASSSRPGELFF. Here the CDR3 DNA reads TGTGCCAGCAGTTCAAGACCCGGGGAGCTGTTTTTT.

The V call is TRBV27, the J call TRBJ2-7, with 7 bases matching TRBD1. The CDR3 loop spans 14 amino acids. Trimming at V came to 3 bases and at J to 7 bases, leaving 9 bases not matched to a gene. The germline gives CDR1 MNHEY, CDR2 SMNVEV (reference sequence). Here the CDR3 reads CASSFFQGVGEQYF. The CDR3 DNA sequence: TGTGCCAGCAGTTTCTTCCAGGGGGTGGGTGAGCAGTACTTC.

Notes on this clonotype: The germline gene is not matched at one end of the junction; a read error may be the cause. V usage is TRBV19 and J usage is TRBJ2-1, with a tentative D call TRBD1 (6 bases). The CDR3 is 14 amino acids. Germline loops: CDR1 LNHDA, CDR2 SQIVND (reference sequence). The CDR3 sequence: CASSGAGVYNEQFF. The CDR3 region has the DNA TGTGCTAGTAGTGGTGCAGGGGTCTACAATGAGCAGTTCTTC. The variable domain in full, with the rest retrieved from reference TRBV19 and TRBJ2-1, is DGGITQSPKYLFRKEGQNVTLSCEQNLNHDAMYWYRQDPGQGLRLIYYSQIVNDFQKGDIAEGYSVSREKKESFPLTVTSAQKNPTAFYLCASSGAGVYNEQFFGPGTRLTVL.

This clonotype has just a few counts. This may be a read error, as it is one base from a much larger clone. The V call is TRBV29-1, the J call TRBJ2-2, with 8 bases that match TRBD1. Germline assignment: CDR1 SQVTM and CDR2 ANQGSEA. There are 14 residues in the CDR3. The CDR3 DNA reads as TGCGGCGGCCAGGGGGCTTTTGGTTCCGGGGAGCTGTTTTTT. Its translation is CGGQGAFGSGELFF.

Turning to this clonotype: A read error may produce the germline difference seen at one junction end. V gene TRBV3-1 combines with J gene TRBJ2-7, with 7 bases identical to TRBD1. Germline V CDR1 and CDR2: LGHDT, YNNKEL (reference sequence). The CDR3 consists of 18 residues. The CDR3 sequence: CVSSQEEVTGDKPYEQYF. CDR3 bases: TGTGTCAGCAGCCAGGAAGAGGTAACAGGGGATAAACCCTACGAGCAGTACTTC.

By proportion, this clonotype is large. The genes are TRBV20-1 and TRBJ2-1; a weak D match, TRBD1 (6 bases). Germline CDR1 and CDR2: DFQATT and SNEGSKA (reference sequence). The CDR3 covers 18 residues. The CDR3 coding sequence is TGCAGGGCGGAAGAGGGGGAAAGGGGGATGAGGTCCTACAATGAGCAGTTCTTC. Residues: CRAEEGERGMRSYNEQFF.

As to this clonotype: Given a much more abundant clone one base away, this may be a read error. This rearrangement joins TRBV20-1 to TRBJ1-6; no clear D. Germline values: CDR1 DFQATT, CDR2 SNEGSKA (reference sequence). This CDR3 is 10 amino acids long. V shed 4 bases and J shed 12 bases, with 7 bases lying between them. CDR3 residues: CSANSLPLHF. CDR3 nucleotides: TGCAGTGCTAACTCTTTACCCCTCCACTTT.

Regarding this clonotype: A junction boundary mismatches the germline segment, possibly from a read error. In DNA form, the CDR3 reads TGCGGCGTTGGGGGACGGGGGGCGAGGTGCAATCAGCCCCAGCATTTT. As protein: CGVGGRGARCNQPQHF. The chain uses TRBV29-1 and TRBJ1-5; D perhaps matches TRBD1 (6 bases). CDR3 length: 16 residues. Germline CDR1 reads SQVTM; CDR2 reads ANQGSEA.

This clonotype was observed a few times. This sequence joins TRBV5-6 and TRBJ2-1; a weak D match, TRBD2 (6 bases). Germline assignment: CDR1 SGHDT and CDR2 YYEEEE. The CDR3 is made up of 14 amino acids. V gave up 2 bases and J gave up 2 bases, with 8 bases separating them. For the CDR3, the DNA is TGTGCCAGCAGCTTTCGGGGGACCTACAATGAGCAGTTCTTC. Translation gives CASSFRGTYNEQFF.

Points on this clonotype: No conserved phenylalanine or tryptophan is present at the end of the CDR3, so a read error is the likely explanation. The V call is TRBV15, the J call TRBJ2-3; 7 bases map to TRBD1. V lost 5 bases, J lost 0 bases, and 11 bases stayed unmatched. The CDR3 covers 17 residues. Per germline, CDR1 LNHNV and CDR2 YYDKDF (reference sequence). CDR3 loop: CATSGYLLDRSTDTQYG. The CDR3 nucleotides are TGTGCCACCAGCGGGTACTTATTGGACAGGAGCACAGATACGCAGTATGGG.

By share, this clonotype ranks as hyperexpanded. The chain has TRBV20-1 and TRBJ1-5, with D possibly being TRBD1 (6 bases). Germline loops: CDR1 DFQATT, CDR2 SNEGSKA (reference sequence). Trimming shortened V by 3 bases and J by 0 bases, and 12 bases separated the two germline ends. The CDR3 runs 15 residues. CDR3 coding DNA: TGCAGTGCTAGTCAGGGGAGGTATAGCAATCAGCCCCAGCATTTT. This translates into CSASQGRYSNQPQHF.

This clonotype qualifies as large. V is TRBV6-6 and J is TRBJ2-7; D not resolved. CDR3 length: 12 amino acids. Trimming took 4 bases from V and 13 from J, leaving 17 bases between them. The V gene's germline CDR1 is MNHNY and CDR2 SVGAGI (reference sequence). DNA for the CDR3: TGTGCCAGCAGTTCCTCCCTCTCTACGATATACTTC. Protein product: CASSSSLSTIYF.

This clonotype is categorized as hyperexpanded. The rearrangement joins TRBV27 to TRBJ1-1; D ambiguous. The CDR3 runs to 14 residues. Deletions cut 5 bases from V and 5 bases from J, with 15 bases between. The germline V gene has CDR1 MNHEY and CDR2 SMNVEV (reference sequence). The DNA of the CDR3 is TGTGCCAGCAGTCTATTGAACCCCTTAACTGAAGCTTTCTTT. Its translation: CASSLLNPLTEAFF.

This clonotype rates as large. The J gene is TRBJ2-7, the V gene TRBV19; tentative D call: TRBD2 (6 bases). Between the trimmed V and J ends, which lost 5 bases and 6 bases, there was a span of 20 bases. The CDR3 contains 15 residues. The germline V gene encodes CDR1 LNHDA and CDR2 SQIVND (reference sequence). This chain's CDR3 is CASSYFGGALSEQYF. The CDR3 DNA is TGTGCCAGTAGTTACTTTGGCGGGGCCCTTTCCGAGCAGTACTTC.